This TCR beta chain came from a study of graft-versus-host responses after intestinal transplantation. Looking at the study overall: The study gave all recipients anti-thymocyte globulin induction, then tacrolimus and steroids for two to three years. Study outcomes and limitations: The marrow of recipients harbored GvH clones, and ileum or blood showed some of them first.

With V trimmed by 7 bases and J by 1 base, 4 bases remained unmatched. Germline V gene lookup returns CDR1 GTSNPN and CDR2 SVGIG (reference sequence). This CDR3 has 13 amino acids. About this clone: No antigen is known for it.

TCRdb keeps only in-frame clones here, not all; method: immunoSEQ multiplex PCR. The table has approximately 70,000 clones, about 80% seen once. The sequencing used unstimulated CD4+ T cells sorted from spleen or lymph node cells, collected before transplant. The rearrangement links TRBV30 to TRBJ2-3; 8 bases map to TRBD2. This sequence was found in a human donor who was the organ donor for an intestinal transplant. CDR3 DNA sequence: TGTGCCTTATCAGCGGGGGGCACAGATACGCAGTATTTT. Residues: CALSAGGTDTQYF.